This T cell receptor beta chain was recorded in a study of T cells in Graves' hyperthyroidism and ophthalmopathy. Using RNA transcripts as the source, TCR beta CDR3 regions were amplified. RT-PCR in the first round (using the HTBI primer set) targeted the TCR CDR3. TCRdb analysed the multiplex PCR reads with MiXCR anew, one entry per CDR3 protein. The sample lists 250,000 to 350,000 distinct CDR3 sequences; 15% to 20% were seen once. PBMCs stemmed from more than 7.5 ml fresh peripheral blood. This CDR3 is built from 16 residues. With 7 bases removed from V and 6 bases from J, the gap between germline ends came to 25 bases. Germline V gene lookup returns CDR1 MNHNS and CDR2 SASEGT.

The sequenced material came from blood. The chain carries TRBV6-1 and TRBJ2-7; TRBD2 might be the D (7 bases). The TCR sequence derives from a woman aged 60-75 years with Graves' ophthalmopathy. Here the CDR3 DNA reads TGTGCCAGCAAAGGGGGGGGGAGGACAGCCACCTCCGAGCAGTACTTC. It is translated as CASKGGGRTATSEQYF.